This T cell receptor (beta chain) derives from a study of CD8+ T cells in alopecia areata. Study-level information: At a dose of 5 to 10 mg twice daily, oral tofacitinib was given to treated patients. Study-wide points: In scalp samples, resident alphabeta T cells of normal skin are also sequenced.

TCR sequencing used cDNA made by reverse transcription of extracted RNA. TCRdb's table, derived via immunoSEQ multiplex PCR, lists solely in-frame clones and lacks some. The sample shows 190,000 or so clones, roughly 50% of them seen only once. This clone appeared a few times. Its antigen is undetermined. As to treatment: oral pan-JAK inhibitor, 5-10 mg twice daily. Isolation of CD4+ and CD8+ T cells from PBMCs was achieved by sorting. This clonotype originated in a human donor with alopecia areata. The specimen was CD4+ T cells sorted from blood, collected at week 24, from a patient treated with tofacitinib.

CDR3 coding DNA: TGTGCCAGCAGCCCCGATGGGCAGGTCTACGAGCAGTACTTC. This translates into CASSPDGQVYEQYF. This chain connects TRBV5-6 to TRBJ2-7, with D uncertain. V was pared by 4 bases and J by 3 bases, with 14 bases between. Germline V gene data show CDR1 as SGHDT and CDR2 as YYEEEE. The CDR3 extends over 14 amino acids. Looking up the rest from reference TRBV5-6 and TRBJ2-7 gives the full variable domain: DAGVTQSPTHLIKTRGQQVTLRCSPKSGHDTVSWYQQALGQGPQFIFQYYEEEERQRGNFPDRFSGHQFPNYSSELNVNALLLGDSALYLCASSPDGQVYEQYFGPGTRLTVT.